This entry lists 2 T cell receptor beta chains sequenced from one sample in a study of blood T cell repertoires in COVID-19. TCRdb's copy holds only in-frame clones and misses some; the assay was immunoSEQ multiplex PCR. The repertoire holds under 55,000 clones, over 75% seen once, with under 35% in the top ten. Sequencing was carried out using peripheral blood. These receptors were obtained from a woman aged 80 or over with acute or convalescent COVID-19.

The gene calls are TRBV28 and TRBJ1-5; D may be TRBD1 (6 bases). The germline CDR1 and CDR2 sequences are MDHEN and SYDVKM. The CDR3 contains 19 residues. Trimming pared 6 bases from V and 3 bases from J, leaving 27 bases between. CDR3: CASRGTGTQGGGINQPQHF. DNA for the CDR3: TGTGCCAGCAGGGGGACCGGGACCCAAGGGGGTGGAATCAATCAGCCCCAGCATTTT.

The chain is built from TRBV29-1 and TRBJ1-1; D uncertain. In germline, CDR1 is SQVTM, CDR2 ANQGSEA. Trimming pared 4 bases from V and 1 base from J, leaving 7 bases between. This CDR3 has 12 amino acids. The DNA for the CDR3 is TGCAGCGTTGTCGGTGGGAACACTGAAGCTTTCTTT. It encodes CSVVGGNTEAFF.